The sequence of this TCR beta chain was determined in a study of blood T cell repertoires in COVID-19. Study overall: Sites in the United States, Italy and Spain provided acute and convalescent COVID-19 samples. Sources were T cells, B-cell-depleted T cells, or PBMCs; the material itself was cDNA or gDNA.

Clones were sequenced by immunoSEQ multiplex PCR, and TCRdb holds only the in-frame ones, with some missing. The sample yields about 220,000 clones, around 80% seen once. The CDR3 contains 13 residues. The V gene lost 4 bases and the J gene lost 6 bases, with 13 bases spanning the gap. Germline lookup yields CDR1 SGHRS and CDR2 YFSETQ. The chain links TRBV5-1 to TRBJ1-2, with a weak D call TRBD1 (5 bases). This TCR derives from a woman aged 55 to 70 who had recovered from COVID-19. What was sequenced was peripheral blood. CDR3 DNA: TGCGCCAGCAGCCCTCAGGGAAGGGATGGCTACACCTTC. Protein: CASSPQGRDGYTF.